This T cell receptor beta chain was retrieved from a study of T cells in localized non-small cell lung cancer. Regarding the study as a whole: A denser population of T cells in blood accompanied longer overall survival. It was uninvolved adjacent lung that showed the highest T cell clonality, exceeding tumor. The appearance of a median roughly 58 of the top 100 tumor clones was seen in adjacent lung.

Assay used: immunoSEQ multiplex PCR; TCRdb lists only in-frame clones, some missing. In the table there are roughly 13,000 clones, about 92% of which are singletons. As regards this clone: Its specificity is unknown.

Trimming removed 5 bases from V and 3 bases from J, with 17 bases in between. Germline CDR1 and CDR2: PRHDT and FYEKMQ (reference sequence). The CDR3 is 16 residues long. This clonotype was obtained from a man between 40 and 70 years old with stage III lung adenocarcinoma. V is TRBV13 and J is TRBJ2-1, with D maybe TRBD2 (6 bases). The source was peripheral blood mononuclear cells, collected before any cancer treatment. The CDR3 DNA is TGTGCCAGCAGCCCTGTGATCGCGGGAATCTACAATGAGCAGTTCTTC. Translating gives CASSPVIAGIYNEQFF.